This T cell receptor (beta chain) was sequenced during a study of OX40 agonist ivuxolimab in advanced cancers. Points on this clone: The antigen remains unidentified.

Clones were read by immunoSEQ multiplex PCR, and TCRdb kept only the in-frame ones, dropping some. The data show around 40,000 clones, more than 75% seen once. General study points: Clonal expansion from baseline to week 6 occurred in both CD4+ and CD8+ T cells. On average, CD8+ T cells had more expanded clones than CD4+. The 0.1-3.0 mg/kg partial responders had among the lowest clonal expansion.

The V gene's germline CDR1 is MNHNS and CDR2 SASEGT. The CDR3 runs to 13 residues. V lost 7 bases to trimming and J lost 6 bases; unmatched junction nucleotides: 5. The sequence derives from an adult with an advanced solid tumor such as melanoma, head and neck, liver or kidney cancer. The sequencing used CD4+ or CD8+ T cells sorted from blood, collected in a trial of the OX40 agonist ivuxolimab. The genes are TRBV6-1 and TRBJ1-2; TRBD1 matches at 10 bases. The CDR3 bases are TGTGCCAGCAAGAGACAGGGGGCCGATGGCTACACCTTC. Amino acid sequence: CASKRQGADGYTF.